This T cell receptor beta chain is from a study of monozygotic twins with inflammatory bowel disease. Study conclusions and caveats: Researchers reported no repertoire similarity difference between concordant and discordant twins, possibly from limited power.

Germline V gene sequence: CDR1 DFQATT, CDR2 SNEGSKA (reference sequence). The CDR3 totals 15 residues. To note about this clonotype: Antigen specificity is unknown.

TCRdb reanalyzed the 5' RACE reads, giving one entry per CDR3 protein sequence and no DNA. The sample data list 300,000 to 400,000 distinct CDR3 sequences. V and J are TRBV20-1 and TRBJ2-1; without DNA, the TCRdb call of TRBD2 cannot be checked. Sequencing was performed on blood. The receptor comes from a human donor with ulcerative colitis or Crohn's disease, or a healthy co-twin of an affected twin (not recorded which). The CDR3 sequence: CSATHLAGAYNEQFF.